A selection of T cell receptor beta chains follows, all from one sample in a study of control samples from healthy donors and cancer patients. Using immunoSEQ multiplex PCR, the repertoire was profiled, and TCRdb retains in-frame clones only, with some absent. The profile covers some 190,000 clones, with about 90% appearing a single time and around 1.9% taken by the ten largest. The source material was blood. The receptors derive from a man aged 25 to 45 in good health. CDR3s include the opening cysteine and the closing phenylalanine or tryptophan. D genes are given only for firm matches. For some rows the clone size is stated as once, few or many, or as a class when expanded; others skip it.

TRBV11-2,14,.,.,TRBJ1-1,TGTGCCAGCAGCTTAGGTGTGCGGAACACTGAAGCTTTCTTT,CASSLGVRNTEAFF
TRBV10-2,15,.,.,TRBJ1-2,TGCGCCAGTTTCGATGGGCAGCCCTTTAACTATGGCTACACCTTC,CASFDGQPFNYGYTF
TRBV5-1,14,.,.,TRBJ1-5,TGCGCCAGCAGCTTGGCCGGTGGTAATCAGCCCCAGCATTTT,CASSLAGGNQPQHF
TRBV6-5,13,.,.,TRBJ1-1,TGTGCCAGCACTAACTGGGGTAGCGGGGAAGCTTTCTTT,CASTNWGSGEAFF
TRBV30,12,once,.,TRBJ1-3,TGTGCCTGGAGTGTACGAAGGGACACCATATATTTT,CAWSVRRDTIYF
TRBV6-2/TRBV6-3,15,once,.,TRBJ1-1,TGTGCCAGCAGTTACCCTCGAGGGATGAACACTGAAGCTTTCTTT,CASSYPRGMNTEAFF
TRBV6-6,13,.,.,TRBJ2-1,TGTGCCAGCAGTTACAACAGGTTGGCTGAGCAGTTCTTC,CASSYNRLAEQFF
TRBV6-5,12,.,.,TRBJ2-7,TGTGCCAGCAAAAACGGGCCCTACGAGCAGTACTTC,CASKNGPYEQYF
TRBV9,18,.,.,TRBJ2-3,TGTGCCAGCAGCGGATCCAATGGGGGCGGGGTAAGCACAGATACGCAGTATTTT,CASSGSNGGGVSTDTQYF
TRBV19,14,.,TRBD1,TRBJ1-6,TGTGCCAGTAAACAACGACAGGGGAATTCACCCCTCCACTTT,CASKQRQGNSPLHF
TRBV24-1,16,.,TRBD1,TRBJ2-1,TGTGCCACCAGTGATTCGGGACAGGGCAGCTACAATGAGCAGTTCTTC,CATSDSGQGSYNEQFF
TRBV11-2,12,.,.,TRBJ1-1,TGTGCCAGCAGCTTAGTAGGGGTGAGGGCTTTCTTT,CASSLVGVRAFF
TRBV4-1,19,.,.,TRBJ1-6,TGCGCCAGCAGCCAAGGTAGTACAGGAGGCCTCTCCTATAATTCACCCCTCCACTTT,CASSQGSTGGLSYNSPLHF
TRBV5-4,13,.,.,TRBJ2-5,TGTGCCAGCAGCGGGACGGCCGAAGAGACCCAGTACTTC,CASSGTAEETQYF
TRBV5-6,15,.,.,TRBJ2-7,TGTGCCAGCAGCCTCCGAGGACAGGCCGGGGGTGAGCAGTACTTC,CASSLRGQAGGEQYF
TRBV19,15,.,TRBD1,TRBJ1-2,TGTGCCAGTACCTACACGGGACAGCCAAACTATGGCTACACCTTC,CASTYTGQPNYGYTF
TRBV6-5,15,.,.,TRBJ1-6,TGTGCCACGGGACATGACCTCTCCTATAATTCACCCCTCCACTTT,CATGHDLSYNSPLHF
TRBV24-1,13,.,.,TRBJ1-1,TGTGCCACCAGTGATGGGAGGGGCCTTGAAGCTTTCTTT,CATSDGRGLEAFF
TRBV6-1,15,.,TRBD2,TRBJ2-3,TGTGCCAGCAGTGATAGCGGGGTTAACACAGATGCGCAGTATTTT,CASSDSGVNTDAQYF
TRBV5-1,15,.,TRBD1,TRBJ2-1,TGCGCCAGCAGCCTACAGGGGGCGTATGGGAATGAGCAGTTCTTC,CASSLQGAYGNEQFF
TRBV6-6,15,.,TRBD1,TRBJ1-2,TGTGCCAGCAGTTACTCCGGACAGGGCGATCATGGCTACACCTTC,CASSYSGQGDHGYTF
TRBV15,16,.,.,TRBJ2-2,TGTGCCACCAGCAGAGTGGCGACAGGTAACACCGGGGAGCTGTTTTTT,CATSRVATGNTGELFF
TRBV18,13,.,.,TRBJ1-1,TGTGCCAGCGCTCGAGGACGGGTCACTGAAGCTTTCTTT,CASARGRVTEAFF
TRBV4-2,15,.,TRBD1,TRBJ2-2,TGTGCCAGCAGCCAAGAGGACAGGGGGCTCGGGGAGCTGTTTTTT,CASSQEDRGLGELFF
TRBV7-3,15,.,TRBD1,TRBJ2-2,TGTGCCAGCAGCTTGGGGACAGGGAACACCGGGGAGCTGTTTTTT,CASSLGTGNTGELFF
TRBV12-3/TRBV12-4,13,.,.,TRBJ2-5,TGTGCCAGCAGTAAGGGGGGGAAGGAGACCCAGTACTTC,CASSKGGKETQYF
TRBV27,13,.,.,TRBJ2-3,TGTGCCAGCAGTTTAAGAGGGTCTTCTGCGCAGTATTTT,CASSLRGSSAQYF
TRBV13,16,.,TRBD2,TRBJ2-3,TGTGCCAGCAGCTTAGGGCCGGGACTATACACAGATACGCAGTATTTT,CASSLGPGLYTDTQYF
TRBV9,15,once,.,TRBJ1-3,TGTGCCAGCAGTCTAGGGCCCGGGTCTGGAAACACCATATATTTT,CASSLGPGSGNTIYF
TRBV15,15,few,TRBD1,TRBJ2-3,TGTGCCACCAGCAGAGATAGGGGGCCGACAGATACGCAGTATTTT,CATSRDRGPTDTQYF
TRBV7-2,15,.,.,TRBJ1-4,TGTGCCAGCAGCTTAGGGAGACAGTACATTGAAAAACTGTTTTTT,CASSLGRQYIEKLFF
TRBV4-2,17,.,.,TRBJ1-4,TGTGCCAGCAGCCAAGGCGGCCTTGGGGCCATGGGTGAAAAACTGTTTTTT,CASSQGGLGAMGEKLFF
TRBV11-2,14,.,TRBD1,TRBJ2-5,TGTGCCAGCAGCTTAGGGACAGGGGGAGAGACCCAGTACTTC,CASSLGTGGETQYF
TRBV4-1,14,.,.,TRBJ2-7,TGCGCCAGCAGCCAAGGGCCGGTCTCCTACGAGCAGTACTTC,CASSQGPVSYEQYF
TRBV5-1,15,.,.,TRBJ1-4,TGCGCCAGCAGCTCTGACGGAACAACTAATGAAAAACTGTTTTTT,CASSSDGTTNEKLFF
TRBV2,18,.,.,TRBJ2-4,TGTGCCAGCAGTGAAGCGCTTCCCAGTTCGTCGGTCAAAAACATTCAGTACTTC,CASSEALPSSSVKNIQYF
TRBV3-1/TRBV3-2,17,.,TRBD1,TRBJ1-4,TGTGCCAGCAGCCAAGGGGTAATCCGGGACAGGGCTGAAAAACTGTTTTTT,CASSQGVIRDRAEKLFF